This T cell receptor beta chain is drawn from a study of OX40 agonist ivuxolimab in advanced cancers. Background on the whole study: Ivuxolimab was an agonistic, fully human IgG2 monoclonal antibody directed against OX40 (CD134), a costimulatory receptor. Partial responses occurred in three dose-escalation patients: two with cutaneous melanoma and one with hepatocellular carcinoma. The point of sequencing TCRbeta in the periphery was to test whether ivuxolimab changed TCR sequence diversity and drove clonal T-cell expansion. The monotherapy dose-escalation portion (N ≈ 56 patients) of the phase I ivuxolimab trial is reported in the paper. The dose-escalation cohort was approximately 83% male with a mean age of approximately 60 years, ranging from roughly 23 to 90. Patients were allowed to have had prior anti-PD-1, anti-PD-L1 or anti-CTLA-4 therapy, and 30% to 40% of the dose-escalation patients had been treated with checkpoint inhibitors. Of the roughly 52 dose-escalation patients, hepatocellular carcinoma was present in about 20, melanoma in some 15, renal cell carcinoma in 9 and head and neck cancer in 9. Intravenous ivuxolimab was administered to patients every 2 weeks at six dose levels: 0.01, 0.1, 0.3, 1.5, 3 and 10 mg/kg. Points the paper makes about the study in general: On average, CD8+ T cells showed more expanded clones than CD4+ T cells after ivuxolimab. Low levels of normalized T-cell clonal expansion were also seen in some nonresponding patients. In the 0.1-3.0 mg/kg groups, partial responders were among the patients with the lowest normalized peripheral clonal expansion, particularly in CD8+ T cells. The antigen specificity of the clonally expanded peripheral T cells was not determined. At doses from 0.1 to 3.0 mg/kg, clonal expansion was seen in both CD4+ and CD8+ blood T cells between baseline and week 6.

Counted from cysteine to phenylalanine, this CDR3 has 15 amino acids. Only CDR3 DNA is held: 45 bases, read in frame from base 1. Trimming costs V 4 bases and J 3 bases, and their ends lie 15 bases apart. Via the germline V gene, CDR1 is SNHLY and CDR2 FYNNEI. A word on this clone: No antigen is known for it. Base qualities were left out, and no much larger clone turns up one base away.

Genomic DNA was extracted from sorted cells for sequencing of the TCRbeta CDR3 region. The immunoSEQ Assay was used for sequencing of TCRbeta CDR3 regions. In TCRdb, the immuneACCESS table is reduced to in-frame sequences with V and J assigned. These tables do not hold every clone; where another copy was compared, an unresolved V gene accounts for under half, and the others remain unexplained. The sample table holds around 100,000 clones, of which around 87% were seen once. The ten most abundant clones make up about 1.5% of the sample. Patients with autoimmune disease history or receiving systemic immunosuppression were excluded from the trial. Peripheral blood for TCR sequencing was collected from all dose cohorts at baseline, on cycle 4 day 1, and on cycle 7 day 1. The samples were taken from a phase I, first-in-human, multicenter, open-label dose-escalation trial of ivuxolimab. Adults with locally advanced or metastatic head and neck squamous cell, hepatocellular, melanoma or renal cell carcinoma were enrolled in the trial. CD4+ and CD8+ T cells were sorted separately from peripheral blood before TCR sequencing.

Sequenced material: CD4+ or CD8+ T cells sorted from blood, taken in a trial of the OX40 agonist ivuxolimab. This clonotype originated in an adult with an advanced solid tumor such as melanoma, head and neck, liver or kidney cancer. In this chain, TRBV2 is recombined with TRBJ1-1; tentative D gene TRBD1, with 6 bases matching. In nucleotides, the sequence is TGTGCCAGCAGTGGAACCGGGACACCCGACACTGAAGCTTTCTTT. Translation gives CASSGTGTPDTEAFF.